The next 20 T cell receptor beta chains were all read from a single sample in a study of cytomegalovirus exposure and HLA in healthy donors. PCR was performed using 60 Vbeta and 13 Jbeta primers. Repertoires were generated with immunoSEQ multiplex PCR, while TCRdb's copy carries only in-frame clones and drops some. The sample yields approximately 58,000 clones, of which the top ten take up approximately 10%. Sequenced sample: PBMCs. The source of these receptors is a woman in her forties or fifties in good health and CMV-seropositive.

The V call is TRBV4-1, the J call TRBJ2-7; TRBD2 matches 9 bases. J gave up 2 bases and V 2 bases, and 4 bases lay outside the gene matches. Germline V gene lookup returns CDR1 MGHRA and CDR2 YSYEKL. CDR3 size: 15 residues. CDR3 DNA sequence: TGCGCCAGCAGCCAACCTAGCGGGACCACCTACGAGCAGTACTTC. It translates to CASSQPSGTTYEQYF.

This chain connects TRBV10-3 to TRBJ1-2, with 7 positions matching TRBD1. The CDR3 runs to 14 residues. V lost 6 bases to trimming and J lost 3 bases; unmatched junction nucleotides: 7. Germline assignment: CDR1 ENHRY and CDR2 SYGVKD. CDR3 amino acids: CAIREQGSHYGYTF. The CDR3 nucleotides are TGTGCCATCAGGGAACAGGGGTCGCACTATGGCTACACCTTC.

The chain has TRBV29-1 and TRBJ1-1; TRBD1 is a possible D gene (6 bases). Germline V gene sequence: CDR1 SQVTM, CDR2 ANQGSEA. The CDR3 is made up of 13 amino acids. V was pared by 2 bases and J by 5 bases, with 12 bases between. The CDR3 sequence is CSVERSTGTEAFF. CDR3 DNA: TGCAGCGTTGAAAGGAGCACAGGGACTGAAGCTTTCTTT.

This chain connects TRBV13 to TRBJ1-2; TRBD1 is a possible D gene (5 bases). The CDR3 is made up of 13 amino acids. V lost 0 bases and J lost 8, with 10 bases in between. Germline V gives CDR1 PRHDT, CDR2 FYEKMQ (reference sequence). CDR3 residues: CASSLGQGSGYTF. DNA of the CDR3: TGTGCCAGCAGCTTAGGCCAGGGTTCGGGCTACACCTTC. Full variable domain (rest looked up from reference TRBV13 and TRBJ1-2): AAGVIQSPRHLIKEKRETATLKCYPIPRHDTVYWYQQGPGQDPQFLISFYEKMQSDKGSIPDRFSAQQFSDYHSELNMSSLELGDSALYFCASSLGQGSGYTFGSGTRLTVV.

The rearrangement links TRBV27 to TRBJ2-5, with D possibly matching TRBD2 (6 bases). Trimming took 5 bases from V and 3 from J, leaving 13 bases between them. Germline CDR1 reads MNHEY; CDR2 reads SMNVEV (reference sequence). The CDR3 spans 14 residues. The CDR3 DNA is TGTGCCAGCAGTCTGGGACTCGCCAAAGAGACCCAGTACTTC. Translated: CASSLGLAKETQYF.

The V gene is TRBV4-1, the J gene TRBJ2-7; a weak D match, TRBD2 (6 bases). Trimming removed 0 bases at V and 3 bases at J, with 9 bases between. Looked up from germline, CDR1 is MGHRA and CDR2 is YSYEKL. CDR3 size: 14 residues. The CDR3 region is CASSQDVGGYEQYF. The CDR3 DNA sequence: TGCGCCAGCAGCCAAGATGTGGGGGGCTACGAGCAGTACTTC.

The gene calls are TRBV7-9 and TRBJ2-3, with TRBD2 identical over 9 bases. The germline gives CDR1 SEHNR, CDR2 FQNEAQ (reference sequence). The trim removed 1 base at V and 1 base at J, leaving 6 bases unmatched. The CDR3 extends over 17 amino acids. The CDR3, as DNA: TGTGCCAGCAGCTTAGGGGCTAGCGGGGACCGCACAGATACGCAGTATTTT. Translated, it gives CASSLGASGDRTDTQYF.

V gene TRBV18 combines with J gene TRBJ2-1, with 9 bases lining up with TRBD2. J lost 4 bases, V lost 2 bases, and 3 bases had no gene match. This CDR3 region has 15 residues. From germline, CDR1 is KGHSH and CDR2 LQKENI. The chain's CDR3 is CASSPDAGGYNEQFF. The CDR3, as DNA: TGTGCCAGCTCACCAGACGCGGGAGGGTACAATGAGCAGTTCTTC.

The gene calls are TRBV19 and TRBJ1-6, with D possibly matching TRBD1 (6 bases). V was cut by 3 bases and J by 10 bases, with 7 bases left in between. The CDR3 totals 12 residues. Germline CDR1 LNHDA, CDR2 SQIVND (reference sequence). Here the CDR3 reads CASSMGASPLHF. CDR3 sequence (DNA): TGTGCCAGTAGTATGGGGGCGTCACCCCTCCACTTT.

The J gene is TRBJ2-3, the V gene TRBV10-2, with 8 bases aligning to TRBD2. Germline V lookup: CDR1 WSHSY, CDR2 SAAADI. V dropped 6 bases and J dropped 0; count of bases not matched to a gene: 2. The CDR3 spans 14 residues. As DNA, the CDR3 is TGCGCCAGCAGCCAGCGGGGGAGCACAGATACGCAGTATTTT. This encodes CASSQRGSTDTQYF.

The chain has TRBV4-3 and TRBJ1-3; D ambiguous. The CDR3 is 14 residues long. Deletions cut 0 bases from V and 3 bases from J, with 6 bases between. Per germline, CDR1 LGHNA and CDR2 YSLEER. The chain's CDR3 is CASSQDTGGNTIYF. The CDR3 DNA reads as TGCGCCAGCAGCCAAGATACGGGTGGAAACACCATATATTTT.

The CDR3 loop is CASILTRQGPLSEQYF. The DNA for the CDR3 is TGTGCCAGCATCCTTACCCGACAGGGGCCCCTGAGCGAGCAGTACTTC. J is TRBJ2-7 and V is TRBV11-2; the match to TRBD1 covers 8 bases. V dropped 7 bases and J dropped 6; count of bases not matched to a gene: 17. Germline CDR1 and CDR2: SGHAT and FQNNGV. The CDR3 covers 16 residues.

This chain connects TRBV25-1 to TRBJ2-1; 7 bases agree with TRBD2. V was pared by 1 base and J by 7 bases, with 4 bases of the junction left unmatched. Germline assignment: CDR1 MGHDK and CDR2 SYGVNS. The CDR3 extends over 14 amino acids. The CDR3 sequence: CASSESLGGNEQFF. As DNA, the CDR3 is TGTGCCAGCAGTGAATCCTTGGGGGGGAATGAGCAGTTCTTC. The full variable domain, in which reference TRBV25-1 and TRBJ2-1 provide the parts outside the CDR3, is EADIYQTPRYLVIGTGKKITLECSQTMGHDKMYWYQQDPGMELHLIHYSYGVNSTEKGDLSSESTVSRIRTEHFPLTLESARPSHTSQYLCASSESLGGNEQFFGPGTRLTVL.

V is TRBV7-2 and J is TRBJ2-4; 10 bases agree with TRBD2. The CDR3 runs to 17 residues. Trimming cost V 5 bases and J 3 bases; bases outside gene matches: 10. The germline gives CDR1 SGHTA, CDR2 FQGNSA. In DNA, the CDR3 is TGTGCCAGCAGCCCAATTGGACTAGCGGAATACAAAAACATTCAGTACTTC. Translating gives CASSPIGLAEYKNIQYF. Together with reference TRBV7-2 and TRBJ2-4, the CDR3 gives the full variable domain: GAGVSQSPSNKVTEKGKDVELRCDPISGHTALYWYRQSLGQGLEFLIYFQGNSAPDKSGLPSDRFSAERTGGSVSTLTIQRTQQEDSAVYLCASSPIGLAEYKNIQYFGAGTRLSVL.

The CDR3 DNA sequence: TGTGCCAGCAGCCAAGCTGGGACAGGTCAGACCCAGTACTTC. The encoded protein is CASSQAGTGQTQYF. The V gene is TRBV4-2, the J gene TRBJ2-5; 8 nucleotides match TRBD1. The CDR3 loop spans 14 amino acids. Germline lookup yields CDR1 LGHNA and CDR2 YNFKEQ. The trim removed 1 base at V and 6 bases at J, leaving 4 bases unmatched.

The J gene is TRBJ1-6, the V gene TRBV28; 8 bases match TRBD1. The V segment lost 6 bases and the J segment 7 bases; nucleotides outside the gene matches: 5. The CDR3 totals 14 residues. Germline V gene data show CDR1 as MDHEN and CDR2 as SYDVKM. CDR3 amino acids: CASRRTGTNSPLHF. The CDR3 DNA reads as TGTGCCAGCAGGAGGACAGGGACCAATTCACCCCTCCACTTT.

The rearrangement joins TRBV4-1 to TRBJ1-4, with 7 bases matching TRBD1. Germline-derived CDR1 and CDR2 are MGHRA and YSYEKL. This CDR3 region has 15 residues. The ends lost 2 bases at V and 6 bases at J; junction bases unmatched: 6. CDR3 DNA: TGCGCCAGCAGCCAAAAGCAGGGGGATGATGAAAAACTGTTTTTT. Residues: CASSQKQGDDEKLFF.

V is TRBV11-2 and J is TRBJ1-4; D might be TRBD1 (5 bases). Trimming left V 3 bases short and J 5 bases short, with 10 bases between. The CDR3 spans 14 residues. Germline CDR1 SGHAT, CDR2 FQNNGV. CDR3 sequence reads: CASSFAGGNEKLFF. The CDR3 DNA sequence: TGTGCCAGCAGCTTCGCGGGGGGGAATGAAAAACTGTTTTTT.

This CDR3 reads CASSSEAGLNTGELFF. The DNA of the CDR3 is TGTGCCAGCAGCTCGGAAGCGGGGCTTAACACCGGGGAGCTGTTTTTT. The chain recombines TRBV7-6 with TRBJ2-2, with 7 bases lining up with TRBD2. The CDR3 contains 16 residues. CDR1 SGHVS and CDR2 FNYEAQ come from the germline V gene. The V segment lost 4 bases and the J segment 2 bases; nucleotides outside the gene matches: 7.

The V call is TRBV5-1, the J call TRBJ1-1; a possible D gene is TRBD1 (6 bases). V lost 4 bases and J lost 4, with 14 bases in between. The V gene's germline CDR1 is SGHRS and CDR2 YFSETQ. The CDR3 length is 14 residues. The CDR3 DNA sequence: TGCGCCAGCAGCATTAGACAGGTCGGCACTGAAGCTTTCTTT. Protein sequence: CASSIRQVGTEAFF.